This TCR beta chain came from a study of cytomegalovirus exposure and HLA in healthy donors. Notes on this clone: As yet, its antigen is unknown.

Trimming shortened V by 1 base and J by 6 bases, and 13 bases separated the two germline ends. The CDR3 totals 15 residues. Germline CDR1 and CDR2: MNHEY and SVGAGI. The donors (healthy individuals) were bone marrow donors. Overall study results and limits: Data from an earlier analysis indicated that most TCR beta V segments were productive either about 87% or about 30% of the time. In a later analysis, HLA-associated TCR beta chains were more clonally expanded than equally common others. An analysis that came later showed most CMV-associated TCR beta chains appearing HLA-restricted.

Vbeta (60) and Jbeta (13) primers were used in the PCR. The protocol was immunoSEQ multiplex PCR, while the TCRdb copy is restricted to in-frame clones and leaves out a portion. The listing records tens of thousands of clones. This sequence originates from a female donor in good health and CMV-seronegative. The sequencing input was PBMCs. The J gene is TRBJ2-1, the V gene TRBV6-5; D is ambiguous. Written as DNA, the CDR3 is TGTGCCAGCAGTTACTTCCAAGGCTCAGGCAATGAGCAGTTCTTC. It specifies CASSYFQGSGNEQFF.